These 27 T cell receptor beta chains came from one sample sequenced in a study of blood T cell repertoires in COVID-19. Here immunoSEQ multiplex PCR was the method, and the copy in TCRdb shows in-frame clones only, minus some. The sample shows around 39,000 clones, about 86% of them seen only once. The sample taken for sequencing was peripheral blood. Receptors originate from a man aged 35 to 55 with active COVID-19.

The chain employs TRBV2 and TRBJ1-2; D is possibly TRBD1 (5 bases). The CDR3 contains 11 residues. The germline CDR1 and CDR2 sequences are SNHLY and FYNNEI. Trimming shortened V by 5 bases and J by 9 bases, and 10 bases separated the two germline ends. CDR3 loop: CASSPPGSYTF. The CDR3 bases are TGTGCCAGCAGTCCGCCAGGGAGCTACACCTTC.

This chain uses TRBV24-1 with TRBJ2-1; D not resolved. Germline CDR1 is KGHDR and CDR2 is SFDVKD. Trimming removed 7 bases from V and 9 bases from J, with 24 bases in between. The CDR3 is 16 residues long. The CDR3 DNA follows: TGTGCCACCAGCGATGCCTTGCCCATAGAGGATGGTGAGCAGTTCTTC. Its translation is CATSDALPIEDGEQFF.

This sequence joins TRBV30 and TRBJ2-2; 8 positions match TRBD1. Germline CDR1 reads GTSNPN; CDR2 reads SVGIG (reference sequence). V shed 2 bases and J 1 base; nucleotides not matched to a gene: 3. CDR3 length equals 15 residues. For the CDR3, the DNA is TGTGCCTGGAGTCATGACAGGGGGAACACCGGGGAGCTGTTTTTT. Amino acid sequence: CAWSHDRGNTGELFF.

The chain carries TRBV10-3 and TRBJ2-7, with 12 nucleotides matching TRBD2. Trimming took 5 bases from V and 3 from J; bases not matched to a gene: 5. The CDR3 covers 15 residues. Germline loops: CDR1 ENHRY, CDR2 SYGVKD. The CDR3 loop is CAISTWTSGNYEQYF. The CDR3 DNA sequence: TGTGCCATCAGTACATGGACTAGCGGGAACTACGAGCAGTACTTC.

The gene calls are TRBV28 and TRBJ2-1; maybe TRBD2 (5 bases). V was cut by 6 bases and J by 3 bases, with 9 bases left in between. The CDR3 has 13 amino acids. Per the germline V gene, CDR1 is MDHEN and CDR2 is SYDVKM. The CDR3 here is CASSRTSYNEQFF. The CDR3 DNA is TGTGCCAGCAGCCGAACTAGCTACAATGAGCAGTTCTTC.

V is TRBV27 and J is TRBJ2-1, with 7 bases lining up with TRBD2. The V and J ends lost 7 bases and 7 bases, in that order; junction bases with no gene match: 13. Germline loops: CDR1 MNHEY, CDR2 SMNVEV (reference sequence). This CDR3 is built from 15 residues. The CDR3 region is CASKFGLAERNEQFF. Written as DNA, the CDR3 is TGTGCCAGCAAATTCGGTCTAGCGGAAAGGAATGAGCAGTTCTTC.

The rearrangement joins TRBV15 to TRBJ2-5; no clear D. The CDR3 runs to 13 residues. V was pared by 0 bases and J by 5 bases, with 7 bases between. Germline V gives CDR1 LNHNV, CDR2 YYDKDF (reference sequence). CDR3 residues: CATSRESRETQYF. CDR3 DNA: TGTGCCACCAGCAGAGAGTCCCGGGAGACCCAGTACTTC.

The chain joins TRBV5-6 to TRBJ1-4; TRBD1 might be the D (6 bases). This CDR3 has 17 residues. The germline V gene encodes CDR1 SGHDT and CDR2 YYEEEE. Trimming removed 4 bases from V and 5 bases from J, with 21 bases in between. The CDR3 protein is CASSQGRGSHWNEKLFF. The CDR3 DNA reads TGTGCCAGCAGCCAGGGCAGGGGCTCCCATTGGAATGAAAAACTGTTTTTT.

This clone came up once. The V and J genes are TRBV5-1 and TRBJ1-1, with D possibly being TRBD1 (5 bases). This CDR3 spans 14 amino acids. V lost 0 bases, J lost 4 bases, and 10 bases lay in between. Germline CDR1 and CDR2: SGHRS and YFSETQ. The CDR3 loop reads CASSLAAQGTEAFF. The CDR3 coding sequence is TGCGCCAGCAGCTTGGCGGCCCAGGGCACTGAAGCTTTCTTT.

The chain couples TRBV4-1 to TRBJ2-3; D ambiguous. Between the trimmed V and J ends, which lost 0 bases and 1 base, there was a span of 17 bases. This CDR3 has 18 amino acids. Germline assignment: CDR1 MGHRA and CDR2 YSYEKL. The DNA for the CDR3 is TGCGCCAGCAGCCAAGATTTATTCCTTCGTCCAGGCACAGATACGCAGTATTTT. Its protein product is CASSQDLFLRPGTDTQYF.

V gene TRBV7-8 combines with J gene TRBJ2-7, with D uncertain. The CDR3 sequence is 12 residues long. V dropped 3 bases and J dropped 4 bases, with 7 bases sitting between them. Germline V lookup: CDR1 SGHVS, CDR2 FQNEAQ. The CDR3 spells CASSFGSYEQYF. The CDR3 nucleotides read TGTGCCAGCAGCTTTGGCAGTTACGAGCAGTACTTC.

The chain employs TRBV7-3 and TRBJ2-1; TRBD2 matches 13 bases. Germline assignment: CDR1 SGHTA and CDR2 FQGTGA. This CDR3 is built from 15 residues. V shed 5 bases, J shed 5 bases, and the junction held 3 bases outside the gene matches. CDR3 in amino acids: CASSRTSGRNNEQFF. In DNA form, the CDR3 reads TGTGCCAGCAGCCGGACTAGCGGGAGAAACAATGAGCAGTTCTTC.

The genes are TRBV5-6 and TRBJ2-7, with D perhaps TRBD2 (6 bases). The CDR3 is 15 residues long. CDR1 and CDR2 from the germline V gene are SGHDT and YYEEEE. The ends were cut back, 1 base at V and 2 bases at J, with 13 bases in the middle. The CDR3 nucleotides are TGTGCCAGCAGCTTGTTGGAGGGCAGGGCCTACGAGCAGTACTTC. Protein sequence: CASSLLEGRAYEQYF. Complete variable domain (other parts from reference TRBV5-6 and TRBJ2-7): DAGVTQSPTHLIKTRGQQVTLRCSPKSGHDTVSWYQQALGQGPQFIFQYYEEEERQRGNFPDRFSGHQFPNYSSELNVNALLLGDSALYLCASSLLEGRAYEQYFGPGTRLTVT.

This chain uses TRBV6-7 with TRBJ1-5; 9 nucleotides line up with TRBD1. TRBV6-7 is noted as an ORF with a role that remains uncertain. The CDR3 has 16 residues. Trimming cost V 6 bases and J 2 bases; bases outside gene matches: 8. DNA for the CDR3: TGTGCCAGCAGGACCCAGGGACAGGGTGGCAATCAGCCCCAGCATTTT. This sequence encodes CASRTQGQGGNQPQHF.

The chain joins TRBV7-6 to TRBJ2-7; TRBD1 agrees at 10 bases. This CDR3 has 16 residues. Germline CDR1 SGHVS, CDR2 FNYEAQ. The trim removed 2 bases at V and 5 bases at J, leaving 9 bases unmatched. The DNA for the CDR3 is TGTGCCAGCAGCTTACAATCCGGGACAGGGGTCCACGAGCAGTACTTC. Translation gives CASSLQSGTGVHEQYF.

The chain uses TRBV2 and TRBJ2-7; no reliable D call. This CDR3 has 12 amino acids. Germline values: CDR1 SNHLY, CDR2 FYNNEI. The V gene lost 3 bases and the J gene lost 5 bases, with 8 bases spanning the gap. CDR3 residues: CASSDSTHEQYF. DNA for the CDR3: TGTGCCAGCAGTGATAGTACCCACGAGCAGTACTTC.

V gene TRBV14 combines with J gene TRBJ1-2; 10 bases map to TRBD1. Germline V lookup: CDR1 SGHDN, CDR2 FVKESK. The CDR3 loop spans 16 amino acids. After removal of 0 bases from V and 4 bases from J, the junction contained 5 bases not matched to a gene. The CDR3 here is CASSQELGQGLYGYTF. CDR3 sequence (DNA): TGTGCCAGCAGCCAAGAATTGGGACAGGGGCTCTATGGCTACACCTTC. Full variable domain (missing parts from reference TRBV14 and TRBJ1-2): EAGVTQFPSHSVIEKGQTVTLRCDPISGHDNLYWYRRVMGKEIKFLLHFVKESKQDESGMPNNRFLAERTGGTYSTLKVQPAELEDSGVYFCASSQELGQGLYGYTFGSGTRLTVV.

The chain has TRBV19 and TRBJ1-6; the match to TRBD1 covers 7 bases. With V trimmed by 9 bases and J by 10 bases, 15 bases remained unmatched. This CDR3 is built from 15 residues. Germline CDR1 reads LNHDA; CDR2 reads SQIVND (reference sequence). The CDR3 DNA sequence: TGTGCCAGCCAACACGAGGGGGCAAGTCAGTCACCCCTCCACTTT. Residues: CASQHEGASQSPLHF.

V gene TRBV6-5 combines with J gene TRBJ1-5, with D possibly being TRBD1 (5 bases). Germline V gene lookup returns CDR1 MNHEY and CDR2 SVGAGI. V lost 2 bases to trimming and J lost 5 bases, with 13 bases between them. The CDR3 has 15 residues. DNA of the CDR3: TGTGCCAGCAGTTACGGACGGAGGGACCATCAGCCCCAGCATTTT. Encoded protein: CASSYGRRDHQPQHF.

The CDR3 region is CATSRVRPDRGHNSPLHF. The CDR3 nucleotides are TGTGCCACCAGCAGAGTTCGCCCGGACAGGGGGCATAATTCACCCCTCCACTTT. The chain recombines TRBV15 with TRBJ1-6; TRBD1 matches 11 bases. The V segment lost 1 base and the J segment 5 bases; nucleotides outside the gene matches: 7. Germline assignment: CDR1 LNHNV and CDR2 YYDKDF (reference sequence). The CDR3 totals 18 residues. The full variable domain, rest sourced from reference TRBV15 and TRBJ1-6, is DAMVIQNPRYQVTQFGKPVTLSCSQTLNHNVMYWYQQKSSQAPKLLFHYYDKDFNNEADTPDNFQSRRPNTSFCFLDIRSPGLGDTAMYLCATSRVRPDRGHNSPLHFGNGTRLTVT.

The chain carries TRBV6-5 and TRBJ2-5; no firm D call. Germline V lookup: CDR1 MNHEY, CDR2 SVGAGI. The CDR3 is made up of 12 amino acids. V lost 10 bases and J 1 base, leaving 10 bases between the germline ends. This chain's CDR3 is CATRRGQETQYF. The CDR3 DNA is TGTGCCACGAGGCGCGGCCAAGAGACCCAGTACTTC.

The gene calls are TRBV14 and TRBJ1-3; TRBD1 is a possible D gene (6 bases). CDR1 and CDR2 (germline): SGHDN, FVKESK. The germline V and J ends were trimmed by 5 bases and 0 bases, with 14 bases remaining between them. This CDR3 is 16 amino acids long. CDR3 residues: CASSLRQVISGNTIYF. The CDR3 DNA reads TGTGCCAGCAGCTTAAGACAGGTTATCTCTGGAAACACCATATATTTT.

The chain recombines TRBV6-1 with TRBJ1-1; TRBD1 is a possible D gene (5 bases). Trimming took 0 bases from V and 7 from J, leaving 18 bases between them. The CDR3 spans 16 residues. Germline CDR1 is MNHNS and CDR2 is SASEGT. The chain's CDR3 is CASSEALASLGGEAFF. The DNA of the CDR3 is TGTGCCAGCAGTGAAGCCCTCGCGAGCCTCGGGGGTGAAGCTTTCTTT.

This chain links TRBV7-8 with TRBJ2-1; D may be TRBD2 (6 bases). This CDR3 region has 17 residues. The germline V gene has CDR1 SGHVS and CDR2 FQNEAQ. V lost 3 bases to trimming and J lost 6 bases, with 21 bases between them. The CDR3 region is CASSFSLTRSRINEQFF. The DNA of the CDR3 is TGTGCCAGCAGCTTCTCATTGACTAGATCGCGCATCAATGAGCAGTTCTTC.

The genes are TRBV30 and TRBJ1-2, with 10 bases matching TRBD1. CDR1 and CDR2 (germline): GTSNPN, SVGIG (reference sequence). This CDR3 comprises 12 residues. The V gene end was trimmed by 4 bases and the J gene end by 6 bases; junction bases not matched to a gene: 2. In DNA, the CDR3 is TGTGCCTGGAAAGGGACAGGGGATGGCTACACCTTC. This encodes CAWKGTGDGYTF.

The rearrangement joins TRBV19 to TRBJ1-2, with 8 positions matching TRBD1. Germline V gives CDR1 LNHDA, CDR2 SQIVND (reference sequence). The CDR3 is made up of 16 amino acids. V gave up 4 bases and J gave up 7 bases; unmatched junction bases: 14. In nucleotides, the CDR3 is TGTGCCAGTAGTACCCCGAGGACAGGGAAAAGAGGTGGCTACACCTTC. This encodes CASSTPRTGKRGGYTF.

The J gene is TRBJ1-3, the V gene TRBV2, with 9 bases that match TRBD1. Looked up from germline, CDR1 is SNHLY and CDR2 is FYNNEI. This CDR3 has 16 amino acids. V was pared by 6 bases and J by 0 bases, with 6 bases of the junction left unmatched. CDR3 DNA sequence: TGTGCCAGCAGAGTCGGGACAGGGACCTCTGGAAACACCATATATTTT. It yields the protein CASRVGTGTSGNTIYF.